Detailed here is one T cell receptor beta chain. There are a few counts of this clonotype. Its target antigen remains unknown. No much larger clonotype is one base removed from it; base qualities were not supplied. The junction shows trimming of 6 bases on V and 1 base on J, plus 6 bases between the germline ends. The germline V gene gives CDR1 as MNHEY and CDR2 as SVGEGT. Counted from cysteine to phenylalanine, this CDR3 has 12 amino acids. CDR3 DNA is the only sequence kept; it has 36 bases, read in frame from the first base. The sequencer was an Illumina HiSeq 2500. TCR beta libraries were prepared by quantitative 5'-RACE with molecular barcodes. Regarding the original processing steps: A new computational method, built on a probabilistic model of VDJ rearrangement, was used to identify disease-linked TCR variants. TCRdb itself trimmed the public reads at Q25 with fastp, ran MiXCR and retained productive beta chains. Every distinct CDR3 protein forms one entry, paired with its most common genes and DNA. These V and J calls are TCRdb output, not the study's own analysis. The sample table contains around 440,000 distinct CDR3 sequences; only one count was recorded for more than 15% of them. The ten largest account for around 0.92% of the sample.

This record belongs to a study of CD8 T cells in ankylosing spondylitis (dated by TCRdb to about 2017). Background on the whole study: T cell receptor beta repertoires were profiled in healthy donors and ankylosing spondylitis patients so that disease-linked TCR variants could be found. In total, the full study cohort was made up of some 110 healthy donors and about two dozen ankylosing spondylitis patients. Peripheral blood was sampled, and synovial fluid was additionally collected from ankylosing spondylitis patients. Summary of the overall study and its limitations: Significant enrichment of the disease-linked clones was reported in matched synovial fluid samples from ankylosing spondylitis patients. Blood from ankylosing spondylitis patients appeared to be characterized by a TCR beta motif composed of under ten highly homologous amino acid variants. Some motif variants were previously reported in synovial fluid and blood of reactive arthritis patients, suggesting common disease-initiation mechanisms. A CD8+ phenotype was shown by the disease-linked clones, which were found at relatively low frequencies in peripheral blood.

The sequence is built from TRBV6-2 or TRBV6-3 and TRBJ1-1; possibly the D gene is TRBD1, per 6 matching bases. Sample: blood, either unsorted or a sorted T cell fraction (not recorded which). The source of this sequence is a male donor with ankylosing spondylitis. CDR3 sequence: CASRQGNTEAFF. The nucleotide sequence is TGTGCCAGCAGACAGGGGAACACTGAAGCTTTCTTT.